The 30 T cell receptor beta chains below were found in one sample sequenced in a study of T cell responses to AZD1222 COVID-19 vaccine. TCRdb's table, derived via immunoSEQ multiplex PCR, lists solely in-frame clones and lacks some. The sample lists some 120,000 clones; around 92% were seen once. The sample here was peripheral blood, taken on day 0 of AZD1222 vaccination. These receptors all come from an adult in good health.

This rearrangement joins TRBV21-1 to TRBJ1-1. TRBV21-1 is classified as a pseudogene. The length of the CDR3 is 15 residues. The CDR3 nucleotides are TGTGCCAGCAGCAAAGATGCTCCTTTAAGGACTGAAGCTTTCTTT. It translates to CASSKDAPLRTEAFF.

In this sample, this clone turned up once. The chain links TRBV19 to TRBJ1-1; 7 bases align to TRBD1. The CDR3 has 13 amino acids. Germline V CDR1 and CDR2: LNHDA, SQIVND (reference sequence). Trimming removed 10 bases from V and 3 bases from J; junction bases left unmatched: 8. The CDR3 DNA is TGTGCCACCTCAGGGGGGAAGGACACTGAAGCTTTCTTT. Translated, it gives CATSGGKDTEAFF.

The chain couples TRBV6-6 to TRBJ2-7; 9 nucleotides align to TRBD1. The V gene's germline CDR1 is MNHNY and CDR2 SVGAGI (reference sequence). The CDR3 spans 16 residues. The ends lost 4 bases at V and 5 bases at J; junction bases unmatched: 12. CDR3 sequence (DNA): TGTGCCAGCAGTTCTCAACCGGGACAGGGTACCCACGAGCAGTACTTC. It specifies CASSSQPGQGTHEQYF.

The chain uses TRBV4-1 and TRBJ1-1; no definite D call. Germline assignment: CDR1 MGHRA and CDR2 YSYEKL. This CDR3 region has 14 residues. V gave up 2 bases and J gave up 5 bases, with 12 bases separating them. Here the CDR3 reads CASSQPSRKTEAFF. CDR3 bases: TGCGCCAGCAGCCAACCAAGTCGGAAGACTGAAGCTTTCTTT.

The chain uses TRBV19 and TRBJ1-2, with D possibly TRBD1 on 6 matching bases. The germline V and J ends were trimmed by 5 bases and 2 bases, with 12 bases remaining between them. The CDR3 runs to 14 residues. Germline V gene lookup returns CDR1 LNHDA and CDR2 SQIVND (reference sequence). The CDR3 sequence: CASSRDRTNYGYTF. The CDR3, as DNA: TGTGCCAGTAGTCGAGACAGGACCAACTATGGCTACACCTTC. The whole variable domain, filled in from reference TRBV19 and TRBJ1-2, reads DGGITQSPKYLFRKEGQNVTLSCEQNLNHDAMYWYRQDPGQGLRLIYYSQIVNDFQKGDIAEGYSVSREKKESFPLTVTSAQKNPTAFYLCASSRDRTNYGYTFGSGTRLTVV.

The chain joins TRBV27 to TRBJ1-4; D gene unclear. V was clipped by 7 bases and J by 8 bases, with 26 bases between them. The CDR3 loop spans 17 amino acids. Per germline, CDR1 MNHEY and CDR2 SMNVEV (reference sequence). The CDR3 is CASTPRRPIDGREKLFF. CDR3 sequence (DNA): TGTGCCAGCACACCCCGCCGGCCAATAGATGGGAGGGAAAAACTGTTTTTT.

The CDR3 is CASSQGNRVGNTIYF. In nucleotides, the CDR3 is TGTGCCAGCAGCCAAGGAAACAGGGTGGGAAACACCATATATTTT. This rearrangement joins TRBV3-1 (or the pseudogene TRBV3-2) to TRBJ1-3, with D tentatively TRBD1 (6 bases). There are 15 residues in the CDR3. Germline CDR1 LGHDT, CDR2 YNNKEL (reference sequence). Deletions cut 1 base from V and 4 bases from J, with 11 bases between.

The rearrangement joins TRBV9 to TRBJ1-2; 9 positions agree with TRBD1. CDR1 and CDR2 (germline): SGDLS, YYNGEE. The CDR3 totals 13 residues. V lost 4 bases to trimming and J lost 10 bases; unmatched junction nucleotides: 8. This chain's CDR3 is CASSTRTGEDYTF. In nucleotides, the CDR3 is TGTGCCAGCAGCACGAGGACAGGGGAAGACTACACCTTC.

The chain combines TRBV7-9 with TRBJ2-7; 7 bases map to TRBD2. Germline-derived CDR1 and CDR2 are SEHNR and FQNEAQ (reference sequence). CDR3 length: 16 amino acids. V gave up 2 bases and J gave up 5 bases; unmatched junction bases: 12. The CDR3 DNA is TGTGCCAGCAGCTTATTGCTTGGCGGGAGTGACGACGAGCAGTACTTC. It translates to CASSLLLGGSDDEQYF.

Only one count was recorded for this clone. J is TRBJ1-2 and V is TRBV24-1; maybe TRBD1 (5 bases). This CDR3 region has 12 residues. Germline V CDR1 and CDR2: KGHDR, SFDVKD. V dropped 4 bases and J dropped 14 bases, with 16 bases sitting between them. Written as DNA, the CDR3 is TGTGCCACCAGTGACGGGACTGTGAAAGTTACCTTC. As protein: CATSDGTVKVTF.

This chain uses TRBV27 with TRBJ2-7, with D maybe TRBD1 (5 bases). The CDR3 has 17 amino acids. CDR1 and CDR2 (germline): MNHEY, SMNVEV (reference sequence). V was clipped by 8 bases and J by 4 bases, with 27 bases between them. The CDR3 nucleotides are TGTGCCAGCCTAGTTTACTTCTACGACAGTGAAGAATACGAGCAGTACTTC. Its protein product is CASLVYFYDSEEYEQYF.

The chain carries TRBV5-1 and TRBJ1-1, with D hard to call. Germline V CDR1 and CDR2: SGHRS, YFSETQ. Deletions cut 0 bases from V and 1 base from J, with 7 bases between. This CDR3 region has 14 residues. The CDR3 coding sequence is TGCGCCAGCAGCTTGGCCTGGCAGAACACTGAAGCTTTCTTT. Protein sequence: CASSLAWQNTEAFF.

The chain has TRBV6-1 and TRBJ1-1; 7 nucleotides align to TRBD1. The trim removed 2 bases at V and 8 bases at J, leaving 11 bases unmatched. The CDR3 contains 15 residues. Germline V gives CDR1 MNHNS, CDR2 SASEGT. DNA for the CDR3: TGTGCCAGCAGTGAAAAGGCAGGGGGTGCCGGGGAAGCTTTCTTT. This sequence encodes CASSEKAGGAGEAFF.

This chain uses TRBV1 with TRBJ1-2; no check of the table's D call, TRBD1, against the DNA was made. TRBV1 is designated a pseudogene. CDR3 size: 15 residues. The CDR3 sequence: CTSSVRDRDHYGYTF. CDR3 nucleotide sequence: TGCACCAGCAGCGTCCGGGACAGGGACCACTATGGCTACACCTTC.

The table lists this clone with a count of one. J is TRBJ2-7 and V is TRBV7-6; weak D call: TRBD2 (5 bases). Trimming took 1 base from V and 7 from J, leaving 17 bases between them. The germline CDR1 and CDR2 sequences are SGHVS and FNYEAQ. This CDR3 contains 15 residues. The DNA for the CDR3 is TGTGCCAGCAGCTTAGGGGCTAGCTCAATACGGGAGCAGTACTTC. Protein sequence: CASSLGASSIREQYF.

The chain carries TRBV5-4 and TRBJ2-3, with 9 nucleotides matching TRBD1. CDR1 and CDR2 (germline): SGHNT, YYREEE (reference sequence). The junction had 12 bases not matched to a gene; V was cut back by 4 bases and J by 9 bases. This CDR3 is 15 amino acids long. In nucleotides, the CDR3 is TGTGCCAGCAGCACGCCCGGGACAGGGCCTTCAACGCAGTATTTT. Residues: CASSTPGTGPSTQYF.

The genes are TRBV29-1 and TRBJ2-5; D is possibly TRBD1 (5 bases). CDR3 length: 13 amino acids. In germline, CDR1 is SQVTM, CDR2 ANQGSEA. Trimming took off 4 bases at V and 5 bases at J, with 14 bases between the two ends. The CDR3 sequence: CSVGAGKRETQYF. The CDR3 coding sequence is TGCAGCGTTGGAGCAGGGAAACGGGAGACCCAGTACTTC.

The rearrangement links TRBV5-5 to TRBJ1-5; maybe TRBD1 (5 bases). CDR3 length: 15 residues. CDR1 SGHKS and CDR2 YYEKEE come from the germline V gene (reference sequence). V lost 4 bases, J lost 4 bases, and 15 bases lay in between. CDR3 region: CASSPGTQLNQPQHF. The CDR3, as DNA: TGTGCCAGCAGCCCAGGGACCCAGTTGAATCAGCCCCAGCATTTT.

J is TRBJ2-5 and V is TRBV29-1; D possibly corresponds to TRBD2 (5 bases). CDR1 and CDR2 from the germline V gene are SQVTM and ANQGSEA. The CDR3 covers 11 residues. Trimming shortened V by 4 bases and J by 4 bases, and 7 bases separated the two germline ends. CDR3 region: CSVVGGETQYF. CDR3 bases: TGCAGCGTTGTTGGAGGAGAGACCCAGTACTTC.

The V gene is TRBV7-4, the J gene TRBJ2-7, with 7 bases identical to TRBD1. CDR1 and CDR2 (germline): SGHVT, SQSDAQ. The CDR3 runs 22 residues. The junction had 30 bases not matched to a gene; V was cut back by 4 bases and J by 3 bases. The CDR3: CASSSKRRDRHGARPEYYEQYF. The CDR3 DNA follows: TGTGCCAGCAGCTCCAAACGCCGGGACAGACATGGGGCCCGACCGGAGTACTACGAGCAGTACTTC.

The chain couples TRBV5-5 to TRBJ1-1, with D tentatively TRBD1 (5 bases). The germline V gene encodes CDR1 SGHKS and CDR2 YYEKEE (reference sequence). The V gene lost 0 bases and the J gene lost 1 base, with 10 bases spanning the gap. This CDR3 region has 15 residues. The CDR3 DNA sequence: TGTGCCAGCAGCTTGGTAGTCGGGGGGAACACTGAAGCTTTCTTT. Translated, it gives CASSLVVGGNTEAFF.

J is TRBJ2-5 and V is TRBV28, with D maybe TRBD2 (5 bases). V was shortened by 1 base and J by 1 base, with 7 bases between the two germline ends. The V gene's germline CDR1 is MDHEN and CDR2 SYDVKM. The CDR3 is made up of 14 amino acids. The CDR3 DNA reads as TGTGCCAGCAGTTTATCGAGGGCCCAAGAGACCCAGTACTTC. It is translated as CASSLSRAQETQYF.

This clone was picked up a small number of times. This rearrangement joins TRBV7-9 to TRBJ2-7, with a possible D match to TRBD2 (6 bases). The length of the CDR3 is 14 residues. Germline V lookup: CDR1 SEHNR, CDR2 FQNEAQ (reference sequence). With 5 bases removed from V and 7 bases from J, the gap between germline ends came to 18 bases. The CDR3 loop reads CASSRLIGGLEQYF. DNA for the CDR3: TGTGCCAGCAGCCGACTCATCGGGGGTCTGGAGCAGTACTTC.

In the case of this clone: It may be a read error: a sequence one base away is much more abundant. The sample has other DNA sequences that encode this CDR3 too. The genes are TRBV6-1 and TRBJ2-5, with 10 bases identical to TRBD1. The germline V gene has CDR1 MNHNS and CDR2 SASEGT. CDR3 length equals 16 residues. The CDR3 coding sequence is TGCGCCAGCAGTGAACTGCCGGGACAGGGGCAAGAGACCCAGTACTTC. Its protein product is CASSELPGQGQETQYF.

CDR3 loop: CASSSTGGAEKLFF. In nucleotides, the CDR3 is TGTGCCAGCAGCTCGACAGGGGGCGCCGAAAAACTGTTTTTT. This rearrangement joins TRBV5-4 to TRBJ1-4; TRBD1 matches at 10 bases. Unmatched junction bases numbered 4, after V lost 3 bases and J lost 8 bases. The CDR3 has 14 amino acids. Looked up from germline, CDR1 is SGHNT and CDR2 is YYREEE (reference sequence).

V gene TRBV5-1 combines with J gene TRBJ1-1; 8 positions match TRBD1. The V gene end was trimmed by 4 bases and the J gene end by 7 bases; junction bases not matched to a gene: 6. Germline values: CDR1 SGHRS, CDR2 YFSETQ. This CDR3 comprises 13 residues. CDR3 sequence reads: CASSLTGGIEAFF. The CDR3 nucleotides read TGCGCCAGCAGCCTTACAGGGGGGATTGAAGCTTTCTTT.

V and J are TRBV19 and TRBJ2-3; D is perhaps TRBD2 (6 bases). Germline values: CDR1 LNHDA, CDR2 SQIVND (reference sequence). With 4 bases removed from V and 9 bases from J, the gap between germline ends came to 14 bases. The CDR3 extends over 13 amino acids. Here the CDR3 DNA reads TGTGCCAGTAGTACCCCTCGAGGGAGGACGCAGTATTTT. This gives the protein CASSTPRGRTQYF.

This sequence joins TRBV7-6 and TRBJ1-1; the D is unclear. V was cut by 2 bases and J by 7 bases, with 2 bases left in between. Germline lookup yields CDR1 SGHVS and CDR2 FNYEAQ. The CDR3 consists of 10 residues. CDR3 region: CASSLFEAFF. The CDR3 nucleotides are TGTGCCAGCAGCTTATTTGAAGCTTTCTTT.

The V gene is TRBV24-1, the J gene TRBJ1-1; the D is unclear. Germline assignment: CDR1 KGHDR and CDR2 SFDVKD. Trimming removed 0 bases at V and 0 bases at J, with 13 bases between. The CDR3 is made up of 17 amino acids. CDR3 bases: TGTGCCACCAGTGATTTGCGTCGTGGACCGATGAACACTGAAGCTTTCTTT. This encodes CATSDLRRGPMNTEAFF.

This clone is a singleton in its sample. The chain couples TRBV27 to TRBJ2-3; D unclear. V was trimmed by 2 bases and J by 0 bases, leaving 3 bases between them. Germline V gene data show CDR1 as MNHEY and CDR2 as SMNVEV (reference sequence). CDR3 length: 13 amino acids. The DNA of the CDR3 is TGTGCCAGCAGTTTAAAAAGCACAGATACGCAGTATTTT. It encodes CASSLKSTDTQYF.